This T cell receptor beta chain was identified during a study of Graves' ophthalmopathy and Graves' hyperthyroidism. Broader study findings: Blood shared most expanded thyroid clonotypes above 0.001 frequency.

Note on this clonotype: Its target is unknown. At one boundary the junction diverges from the germline segment, which might be a read error.

PBMCs were isolated from a roughly 10 ml sample of fresh peripheral blood. The authors amplified TCR beta CDR3 regions, and they did so from RNA transcripts for repertoire sequencing. Scientists carried out first-round RT-PCR using HTBI primers and then a second-round multiplex PCR. One entry per CDR3 protein results from TCRdb running MiXCR on the multiplex PCR reads. Of hundreds of thousands of distinct CDR3 sequences listed, over 40% were seen once; the top ten hold over 2.5%. Sequenced: peripheral blood. The sequence derives from an adult man with Graves' ophthalmopathy.

The CDR3 DNA reads as TGTGCCAGCAGTGAGCCAGCGGAGAACACCGGGGAGCTGTTTTTT. Translating gives CASSEPAENTGELFF. The genes are TRBV10-1 and TRBJ2-2, with D possibly matching TRBD2 (5 bases). Looked up from germline, CDR1 is WNHNN and CDR2 is SYGVQD (reference sequence). CDR3 length: 15 residues.